This paragraph reports one T cell receptor beta chain. These data come from a study of T cell clones after liver transplantation. This CDR3 region has 16 residues. V shed 0 bases and J shed 1 base, with 12 bases lying between them. Germline lookup yields CDR1 SGHNT and CDR2 YYREEE (reference sequence). The data were produced by immunoSEQ multiplex PCR, yet TCRdb's version contains in-frame clones alone and is incomplete. The sample lists around 110,000 clones; 75% to 95% were seen once. The source is a human patient who received a liver transplant. Some T cells may arise from the graft donor. Sequenced here: CD4+ T cells from blood, sampled 12 months after liver transplant. The chain combines TRBV5-4 with TRBJ2-3; no definite D call. The CDR3 DNA sequence: TGTGCCAGCAGCTTGGGGGCTCCCACCCGCACAGATACGCAGTATTTT. Translated, it gives CASSLGAPTRTDTQYF.